A few counts support the clone carrying this T cell receptor (beta chain). Its antigen remains unknown. Germline assignment: CDR1 LGHNA and CDR2 YSLEER. This CDR3 has 14 residues. V was cut by 0 bases and J by 4 bases, with 7 bases left in between. The source of the sample is a study of beta chain features in type 1 diabetes. Expressed TCRB transcripts got sequenced, as all isolated RNA was reverse transcribed. For naive, central memory and regulatory T cell samples, reads averaged about 3.7 million. Method: immunoSEQ multiplex PCR; TCRdb's copy keeps in-frame clones and lacks some. The sample includes under 300,000 clones, roughly 11% of them seen just once. Findings and limits, study-wide: Shorter TCRB CDR3s, moderately but significantly so, were found in Type 1 diabetes patients in all four CD4+ subsets. Patients showed naive, central memory and Treg TCRB repertoires that appeared more similar than those of healthy donors. VDJ junctions from type 1 diabetes patients carried fewer insertions and larger deletions.

The source is a man aged 25-45 years with type 1 diabetes. Sequenced input: naive CD4+ T cells from blood. V and J are TRBV4-3 and TRBJ1-5; D is undetermined. The CDR3 loop reads CASSQELRNQPQHF. CDR3 coding DNA: TGCGCCAGCAGCCAAGAACTGAGAAATCAGCCCCAGCATTTT.